This T cell receptor (beta chain) is drawn from a study of OX40 agonist ivuxolimab in advanced cancers. Across the study: Of the patients, three showed partial responses, one with hepatocellular carcinoma and two with cutaneous melanoma.

Samples were taken at baseline and on day 1 of cycles 4 and 7. The method was immunoSEQ multiplex PCR; TCRdb's version includes in-frame clones alone and lacks a portion of them. The sample holds roughly 75,000 clones, roughly 89% seen once. There are 15 residues in the CDR3. The V gene end was trimmed by 3 bases and the J gene end by 6 bases; junction bases not matched to a gene: 10. Germline CDR1 and CDR2: SGDLS and YYNGEE. The sample in question was CD4+ or CD8+ T cells sorted from blood, obtained in a trial of the OX40 agonist ivuxolimab. The clonotype comes from an adult with an advanced solid tumor such as melanoma, head and neck, liver or kidney cancer. V usage is TRBV9 and J usage is TRBJ2-7, with 9 nucleotides matching TRBD1. The CDR3 is CASSASPGQGREQYF. The CDR3, as DNA: TGTGCCAGCAGCGCCTCCCCGGGACAGGGTCGCGAGCAGTACTTC.